Listed below are T cell receptor beta chains from one sample, sequenced in a study of blood T cells in healthy people across ages. TCRdb re-derived calls from the 5' RACE reads in MiXCR, one entry per CDR3 protein. Counted here are some 800,000 distinct CDR3 sequences, around 25% occurring once; the ten biggest clones make up approximately 3.7%. The same data also contributed to another study, on T cells of mothers and their children.

The sequencing sample was made of blood. The receptors stem from a boy aged 10-17 years in good health. Each CDR3 is given with its conserved first and last residue. A D gene is named only where the DNA matches it firmly. Clone size is given for some rows only: seen once, a few or many times, or a class if the clone is expanded.

J: TRBJ2-7; size: NA; D: TRBD2; V: TRBV15; DNA: TGTGCCACCAGCAGAGATAGCGGGGGGGACTACGAGCAGTACTTC; CDR3: CATSRDSGGDYEQYF
J: TRBJ2-1; size: few; D: NA; V: TRBV7-3; DNA: TGTGCCAGCAGCCTCACGATCGGGCAGGGGATTTACAATGAGCAGTTCTTC; CDR3: CASSLTIGQGIYNEQFF
J: TRBJ2-1; size: once; D: NA; V: TRBV27; DNA: TGTGCCAGCAGTCCGATAACTAACAATGAGCAGTTCTTC; CDR3: CASSPITNNEQFF
J: TRBJ2-7; size: NA; D: NA; V: TRBV5-1; DNA: TGCGCCAGCAGCGGTTGGGGCGAGCAGTACTTC; CDR3: CASSGWGEQYF
J: TRBJ2-3; size: NA; D: NA; V: TRBV5-6; DNA: TGTGCCAGCAGCCGCAGCCCCGGCGGCTCTGATACGCAGTATTTT; CDR3: CASSRSPGGSDTQYF
J: TRBJ2-1; size: few; D: TRBD2; V: TRBV5-1; DNA: TGCGCCAGCAAGCAAGCGGGGGACTACAATGAGCAGTTCTTC; CDR3: CASKQAGDYNEQFF
J: TRBJ1-2; size: NA; D: NA; V: TRBV15; DNA: TGTGCCACCAGCCCGGACTTCGGCGATGGCTACACCTTC; CDR3: CATSPDFGDGYTF
J: TRBJ2-3; size: few; D: NA; V: TRBV7-2; DNA: TGTGCCAGCAGCCTCAGCAGGCTATGGGATACGCAGTATTTT; CDR3: CASSLSRLWDTQYF
J: TRBJ2-2; size: NA; D: NA; V: TRBV29-1; DNA: TGCAGCGCTCGGGGTGGGGGACGGAACACCGGGGAGCTGTTTTTT; CDR3: CSARGGGRNTGELFF
J: TRBJ2-3; size: NA; D: NA; V: TRBV10-3; DNA: TGTGCCATCAGTCCCGGGACGGTATCAGATACGCAGTATTTT; CDR3: CAISPGTVSDTQYF
J: TRBJ1-2; size: few; D: TRBD1; V: TRBV12-3/TRBV12-4; DNA: TGTGCCAGCAGCCCCGGGACAGGGGCTAACTATGGCTACACCTTC; CDR3: CASSPGTGANYGYTF
J: TRBJ2-3; size: few; D: NA; V: TRBV4-1; DNA: TGCGCCAGCAGCCAAGATCGACAGGGAGGCATAGGAGATACGCAGTATTTT; CDR3: CASSQDRQGGIGDTQYF
J: TRBJ1-1; size: NA; D: NA; V: TRBV5-1; DNA: TGCGCCAGCAGCCTACGACAAGAATCGAACACTGAAGCTTTCTTT; CDR3: CASSLRQESNTEAFF
J: TRBJ1-1; size: NA; D: TRBD1; V: TRBV4-1; DNA: TGCGCCAGCAGCCAAGTTTCAGGGGGCAACACTGAAGCTTTCTTT; CDR3: CASSQVSGGNTEAFF
J: TRBJ1-4; size: NA; D: TRBD1; V: TRBV29-1; DNA: TGCAGCGTTGAAGTCCTCGAACAGGGGGCGGTCAATGAAAAACTGTTTTTT; CDR3: CSVEVLEQGAVNEKLFF
J: TRBJ2-1; size: NA; D: NA; V: TRBV20-1; DNA: TGCAGTGCTAGAGATTCATGGGGGGCTTCGGAGAATGAGCAGTTCTTC; CDR3: CSARDSWGASENEQFF
J: TRBJ1-6; size: NA; D: TRBD1; V: TRBV6-1; DNA: TGTGCCAGCAGTGAACAACAGGGGCCTAATTCACCCCTCCACTTT; CDR3: CASSEQQGPNSPLHF
J: TRBJ2-1; size: few; D: TRBD2; V: TRBV25-1; DNA: TGTGCCAGCAGTGTGGGCGGGGGGGCCCCTGAGCAGTTCTTC; CDR3: CASSVGGGAPEQFF
J: TRBJ2-3; size: NA; D: TRBD1; V: TRBV20-1; DNA: TGCAGTGCTAGAGGGGAGTCAGGGGGAACAGATACGCAGTATTTT; CDR3: CSARGESGGTDTQYF
J: TRBJ2-1; size: NA; D: TRBD2; V: TRBV5-1; DNA: TGCGCCAGCAGCGCGCAGGGTGGCGGGGGGGCTTACGACAATGAACAGTTCTTC; CDR3: CASSAQGGGGAYDNEQFF
J: TRBJ1-6; size: few; D: NA; V: TRBV4-3; DNA: TGCGCCAGCAGCCAGGACCGGGATTTGTATAATTCACCCCTCCACTTT; CDR3: CASSQDRDLYNSPLHF
J: TRBJ2-7; size: NA; D: NA; V: TRBV11-2; DNA: TGTGCCAGCAGCTTAGAGTGGACTCCTGCCTACGAGCAGTACTTC; CDR3: CASSLEWTPAYEQYF
J: TRBJ1-1; size: few; D: NA; V: TRBV9; DNA: TGTGCCAGCAGCGGACTTATGAACACTGAAGCTTTCTTT; CDR3: CASSGLMNTEAFF
J: TRBJ2-7; size: NA; D: NA; V: TRBV29-1; DNA: TGCAGCGTCGTCGGCTGGGGGGGCGGCTACGAGCAGTACTTC; CDR3: CSVVGWGGGYEQYF
J: TRBJ2-1; size: few; D: TRBD2; V: TRBV6-2/TRBV6-3; DNA: TGTGCCAGCAGTTCCCTGATTAGCGGGAACTCCTACAATGAGCAGTTCTTC; CDR3: CASSSLISGNSYNEQFF
J: TRBJ2-5; size: NA; D: NA; V: TRBV28; DNA: TGTGCCAGCAGTTTGCCCGGGACACTTTTGGCGGAAGAGACCCAGTACTTC; CDR3: CASSLPGTLLAEETQYF
J: TRBJ2-1; size: once; D: TRBD2; V: TRBV24-1; DNA: TGTGCCACCAGTGATGTCCCGGGACTAGCGGGGGGCTACAATGAGCAGTTCTTC; CDR3: CATSDVPGLAGGYNEQFF
J: TRBJ2-1; size: few; D: NA; V: TRBV9; DNA: TGTGCCAGCAGCCCTATACTTTCTGGGGAGCAGTTCTTC; CDR3: CASSPILSGEQFF
J: TRBJ2-5; size: NA; D: NA; V: TRBV29-1; DNA: TGCAGCAGCCGGTCCGGGGGAGGCGAGACCCAGTACTTC; CDR3: CSSRSGGGETQYF
J: TRBJ2-7; size: NA; D: TRBD2; V: TRBV20-1; DNA: TGCAGTCCTCGCGGCGGGAGGGGATACTTCGAGCAGTACTTC; CDR3: CSPRGGRGYFEQYF
J: TRBJ2-7; size: NA; D: NA; V: TRBV20-1; DNA: TGCAGTGCCCGGGCCCCAGCGGGTGTTTCCTACGAGCAGTACTTC; CDR3: CSARAPAGVSYEQYF
J: TRBJ2-3; size: NA; D: TRBD1; V: TRBV6-6; DNA: TGTGCCACCCGAGGACAGGGAAGCACAGATACGCGGTATTTT; CDR3: CATRGQGSTDTRYF
J: TRBJ1-1; size: NA; D: NA; V: TRBV7-9; DNA: TGTGCCAGCACCCTCCAACCGGGGTGGTTGGACACTGAAGCTTTCTTT; CDR3: CASTLQPGWLDTEAFF
J: TRBJ1-4; size: NA; D: NA; V: TRBV20-1; DNA: TGCAGTGCTAGAGTGTGGGACGGTGGTAATGAAAAACTGTTTTTT; CDR3: CSARVWDGGNEKLFF
J: TRBJ2-1; size: NA; D: TRBD1; V: TRBV29-1; DNA: TGCAGCGTTTTTGGTCGAACAGGGGATGAGCAGTTCTTC; CDR3: CSVFGRTGDEQFF
J: TRBJ2-1; size: few; D: NA; V: TRBV20-1; DNA: TGCAGTGCTAGAGACAACTTCGGGAGTATTAATGAGCAGTTCTTC; CDR3: CSARDNFGSINEQFF
J: TRBJ1-5; size: NA; D: TRBD1; V: TRBV6-5; DNA: TGTGCCAGCAGTTTACTCCCAGGGGGAGATCAGCCCCAGCATTTT; CDR3: CASSLLPGGDQPQHF
J: TRBJ2-1; size: NA; D: NA; V: TRBV2; DNA: TGTGCCAGCAGTGAAGCCTATGCGGATGAGCAGTTCTTC; CDR3: CASSEAYADEQFF
J: TRBJ2-6; size: few; D: NA; V: TRBV12-3/TRBV12-4; DNA: TGTGCCAGCAGTTTAAGGGGGGCCAACGTCCTGACTTTC; CDR3: CASSLRGANVLTF
J: TRBJ2-1; size: NA; D: TRBD1; V: TRBV12-3/TRBV12-4; DNA: TGTGCCAGCAGAGAGACAGGGGTTGATGAGCAGTTCTTC; CDR3: CASRETGVDEQFF
J: TRBJ2-1; size: NA; D: NA; V: TRBV9; DNA: TGTGCCAGCAGCCCGGGCGGGACAGTGAGCTCCTACAATGAGCAGTTCTTC; CDR3: CASSPGGTVSSYNEQFF
J: TRBJ1-2; size: NA; D: TRBD1; V: TRBV7-2; DNA: TGTGCCAGCACATCCAGCACATCCGTGACAGGGCTTTATGGCTACACCTTC; CDR3: CASTSSTSVTGLYGYTF
J: TRBJ2-3; size: NA; D: TRBD2; V: TRBV20-1; DNA: TGCAGTGCTAGCGATAGCGGGAGGACAGATACGCAGTATTTT; CDR3: CSASDSGRTDTQYF
J: TRBJ2-5; size: NA; D: NA; V: TRBV7-2; DNA: TGTGCCAGCAGCTTAAATCGGGTTCAAGAGACCCAGTACTTC; CDR3: CASSLNRVQETQYF
J: TRBJ2-2; size: few; D: NA; V: TRBV3-1; DNA: TGTGCCAGCAGCCAAGACGGCTTAGCGGCGAACACCGGGGAGCTGTTTTTT; CDR3: CASSQDGLAANTGELFF
J: TRBJ2-1; size: NA; D: TRBD1; V: TRBV6-6; DNA: TGTGCCAGCAGTTCGGGACAGGGGTTTGCCTATTTTGAGGGGTTCTTC; CDR3: CASSSGQGFAYFEGFF
J: TRBJ2-4; size: NA; D: NA; V: TRBV19; DNA: TGTGCCAGTAGTCCCCACCGCTGGGGTTTGATAGCCAAAAACATTCAGTACTTC; CDR3: CASSPHRWGLIAKNIQYF
J: TRBJ2-3; size: NA; D: TRBD2; V: TRBV5-1; DNA: TGCGCCAGCAGCCCCGACGTAGCGGGGGATACTACAGATACGCAGTATTTT; CDR3: CASSPDVAGDTTDTQYF
J: TRBJ2-1; size: NA; D: NA; V: TRBV13; DNA: TGTGCCAGCAGGGGCGCGGACAGCACCTACAATGAGCAGTTCTTC; CDR3: CASRGADSTYNEQFF
J: TRBJ2-7; size: few; D: NA; V: TRBV7-8; DNA: TGTGCCAGCAGCTTAAGGGGAGACAAGTCAAAGTACTTC; CDR3: CASSLRGDKSKYF
J: TRBJ1-2; size: once; D: NA; V: TRBV28; DNA: TGTGCCAGCACCCTAGGGATTACTAACTATGGCTACACCTTC; CDR3: CASTLGITNYGYTF
J: TRBJ2-7; size: many; D: TRBD1; V: TRBV7-9; DNA: TGTGCCAGCAGCTCCCGGGACAGCATTTCCTACGAGCAGTACTTC; CDR3: CASSSRDSISYEQYF
J: TRBJ1-5; size: few; D: NA; V: TRBV7-9; DNA: TGTGCCAGCAGCTTAGATTCGGGGTCCAATCAGCCCCAGCATTTT; CDR3: CASSLDSGSNQPQHF
J: TRBJ1-2; size: NA; D: NA; V: TRBV2; DNA: TGTGCCAGCAGTGAGGGTGGCTATGGCTACACCTTC; CDR3: CASSEGGYGYTF
J: TRBJ1-1; size: few; D: NA; V: TRBV7-9; DNA: TGTGCCAGCAGCTTAGGGGAAATGAACACTGAAGCTTTCTTT; CDR3: CASSLGEMNTEAFF
J: TRBJ2-7; size: few; D: NA; V: TRBV29-1; DNA: TGCATCGTTGGGCCCGGAGGGGAGCAGTACTTC; CDR3: CIVGPGGEQYF
J: TRBJ1-5; size: NA; D: NA; V: TRBV20-1; DNA: TGCAGTGCTAGTCCCCCGACCGGCCACAATCAGCCCCAGCATTTT; CDR3: CSASPPTGHNQPQHF
J: TRBJ2-1; size: few; D: NA; V: TRBV2; DNA: TGTGCCGTAGGTGGCGGGACTCCCAATGAGCAGTTCTTC; CDR3: CAVGGGTPNEQFF